Described below is a single T cell receptor beta chain sequence and its context. Its antigen target is currently unknown. No clone much larger than this one lies a single base away; base qualities are absent. V drops 3 bases and J drops 13 bases, leaving 22 bases in between. The CDR3, from cysteine to phenylalanine, totals 14 residues. Left in the record is the CDR3 DNA by itself, 42 bases read in frame from the first base. From the germline V gene, CDR1 is KGHSH and CDR2 is LQKENI. These data originate in a study of technical replicates of blood from several donors (TCRdb year 2017). Receptor libraries were prepared by the immunoSEQ multiplex PCR assay. TCRdb provides this immuneACCESS table in a form limited to in-frame rearrangements. Some clones are lacking; in checked studies, under half of them reflect an unresolved V gene, and why the rest are absent is not known. The sample contains around 90,000 clones, approximately 94% of them found a single time. The ten most abundant clones make up around 0.25% of the sample.

The chain joins TRBV18 to TRBJ2-7; a tentative D match to TRBD1 spans 6 bases. The receptor was derived from a human donor in good health. The specimen was T cells isolated from PBMCs. The nucleotide sequence reads TGTGCCAGCTCACCGGCAGGGGATCTGTCGGGGATTTACTTC. Its product reads: CASSPAGDLSGIYF. With all but the CDR3 taken from the reference TRBV18 and TRBJ2-7 genes, the full variable domain is: NAGVMQNPRHLVRRRGQEARLRCSPMKGHSHVYWYRQLPEEGLKFMVYLQKENIIDESGMPKERFSAEFPKEGPSILRIQQVVRGDSAAYFCASSPAGDLSGIYFGPGTRLTVT.